The 6 T cell receptor beta chains below were found in one sample sequenced in a study of T cell responses to AZD1222 COVID-19 vaccine. Here immunoSEQ multiplex PCR was the method, and the copy in TCRdb shows in-frame clones only, minus some. The sample lists 150,000 to 200,000 clones; 75% to 90% were seen once. Sequencing was performed on peripheral blood, taken on day 0 of MenACWY control vaccination. The receptor set was obtained from an adult in good health.

V and J are TRBV9 and TRBJ1-4; the D is unclear. CDR1 is SGDLS and CDR2 is YYNGEE in the germline V gene. Trimming took off 0 bases at V and 2 bases at J, with 11 bases between the two ends. The CDR3 contains 16 residues. The CDR3 is CASSVGGLNTNEKLFF. In DNA, the CDR3 is TGTGCCAGCAGCGTAGGGGGATTGAATACTAATGAAAAACTGTTTTTT.

The chain is built from TRBV6-1 and TRBJ2-1; TRBD2 agrees at 9 bases. The V segment lost 2 bases and the J segment 4 bases; nucleotides outside the gene matches: 9. Germline CDR1 is MNHNS and CDR2 is SASEGT. The CDR3 sequence is 17 residues long. The CDR3 spells CASSEFLGTSPYNEQFF. CDR3 nucleotides: TGTGCCAGCAGTGAATTTCTTGGGACTAGCCCTTACAATGAGCAGTTCTTC.

This chain joins TRBV7-3 and TRBJ2-2; 7 bases agree with TRBD2. Germline assignment: CDR1 SGHTA and CDR2 FQGTGA. V lost 5 bases, J lost 4 bases, and 4 bases stayed unmatched. The CDR3 totals 14 residues. The DNA for the CDR3 is TGTGCCAGCAGCAGCACGGGGGGCACCGGGGAGCTGTTTTTT. Amino acids: CASSSTGGTGELFF.

This clone was counted a single time. The chain recombines TRBV5-5 with TRBJ2-6, with a possible D match to TRBD1 (6 bases). The V end was cut by 4 bases, the J end by 4 bases, with 15 bases between. The CDR3 loop spans 16 amino acids. Germline assignment: CDR1 SGHKS and CDR2 YYEKEE (reference sequence). This CDR3 is CASSPDGGSGANVLTF. The CDR3 DNA reads as TGTGCCAGCAGCCCAGATGGGGGCTCCGGGGCCAACGTCCTGACTTTC.

V and J are TRBV5-1 and TRBJ2-3; TRBD1 is a possible D gene (5 bases). V lost 5 bases and J 4 bases, leaving 8 bases between the germline ends. The CDR3 covers 12 residues. Germline values: CDR1 SGHRS, CDR2 YFSETQ. The CDR3 DNA follows: TGCGCCAGCAGACCAGGGCCAGATACGCAGTATTTT. Translating gives CASRPGPDTQYF.

V is TRBV10-3 and J is TRBJ1-1; 8 bases fit TRBD1. J gave up 3 bases and V 6 bases, and 6 bases lay outside the gene matches. There are 14 residues in the CDR3. In germline, CDR1 is ENHRY, CDR2 SYGVKD. This chain's CDR3 is CAIRQGAPDTEAFF. For the CDR3, the DNA is TGTGCCATCAGGCAGGGGGCGCCGGACACTGAAGCTTTCTTT.